Presented here are 2 T cell receptor beta chains from one specimen sequenced in a study of shared clonotypes between healthy human individuals. Libraries were prepared by immunoSEQ multiplex PCR; TCRdb keeps only in-frame clonotypes and omits some of them. The profile covers about 1.1 million clones, with roughly 80% appearing a single time and roughly 0.82% taken by the ten largest. What was sequenced was memory CD4+ T cells from PBMCs. Sample subset: CD45RA-negative fraction. The source of these receptors is a man between 18 and 35 years old in good health. Some clones in this sample may be carry-over from other donors' samples.

V is TRBV7-9 and J is TRBJ2-3, with TRBD1 identical over 8 bases. V shed 5 bases, J shed 3 bases, and the junction held 7 bases outside the gene matches. The CDR3 runs 15 residues. The germline V gene encodes CDR1 SEHNR and CDR2 FQNEAQ (reference sequence). As DNA, the CDR3 is TGTGCCAGCAGCCCCGCAGGGGGCTTAACAGATACGCAGTATTTT. Protein: CASSPAGGLTDTQYF.

Points on this clone: This specimen includes other DNA sequences encoding the same CDR3. The chain carries TRBV27 and TRBJ2-2, with TRBD1 matching 8 bases. This CDR3 spans 14 amino acids. The V gene's germline CDR1 is MNHEY and CDR2 SMNVEV (reference sequence). V was pared by 0 bases and J by 6 bases, with 0 bases of the junction left unmatched. As DNA, the CDR3 is TGTGCCAGCAGTTTATCACAGGGGGCCGGGGAGCTGTTTTTT. Translating gives CASSLSQGAGELFF.